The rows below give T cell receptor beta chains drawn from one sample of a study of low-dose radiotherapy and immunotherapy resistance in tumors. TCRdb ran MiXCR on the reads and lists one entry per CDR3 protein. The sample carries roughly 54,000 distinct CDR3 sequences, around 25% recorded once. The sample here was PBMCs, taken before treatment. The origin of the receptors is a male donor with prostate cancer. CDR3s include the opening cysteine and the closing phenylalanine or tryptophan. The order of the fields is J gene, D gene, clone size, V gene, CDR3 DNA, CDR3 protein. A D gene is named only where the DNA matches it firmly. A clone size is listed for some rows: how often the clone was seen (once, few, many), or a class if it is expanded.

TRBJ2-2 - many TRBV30 TGTGCCTGGGACTTCCTGAACACCGGGGAGCTGTTTTTT CAWDFLNTGELFF
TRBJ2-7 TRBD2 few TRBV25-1 TGTGCCAGCAGTGAGGCAGGCGGGAGGGCCTACGAGCAGTACTTC CASSEAGGRAYEQYF
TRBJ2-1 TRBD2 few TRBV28 TGTGCCAGCAGTTTAAGTCTAGCGGGGTACAATGAGCAGTTCTTC CASSLSLAGYNEQFF
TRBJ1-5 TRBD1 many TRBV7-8 TGTGCCAGCAGCGACAGGGTTTTCAGCAATCAGCCCCAGCATTTT CASSDRVFSNQPQHF
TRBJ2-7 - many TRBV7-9 TGTGCCAGCAGCTTAGAAGACCCCGGGACACGAGCCTACGAGCAGTACTTC CASSLEDPGTRAYEQYF
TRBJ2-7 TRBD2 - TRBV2 TGTGCCAGCAGCCCTAGCGGGACCAACGAGCAGTACTTC CASSPSGTNEQYF
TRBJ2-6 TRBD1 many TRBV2 TGTGCCAGCAGGGGGACAGACACGAAGGCCAACGTCCTGACTTTC CASRGTDTKANVLTF
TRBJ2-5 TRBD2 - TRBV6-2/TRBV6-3 TGTGCCAGCGATGGTAGCGGGGGCCGTGGGGAGACCCAGTACTTC CASDGSGGRGETQYF
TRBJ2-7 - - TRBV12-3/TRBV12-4 TGTGCCAGCAGTTCTAGCCAGATCAGGGGCTACGAGCAGTACTTC CASSSSQIRGYEQYF
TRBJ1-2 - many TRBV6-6 TGTGCCAGCAGTTACAGTTTGGATCAGGGCTACACCTTC CASSYSLDQGYTF